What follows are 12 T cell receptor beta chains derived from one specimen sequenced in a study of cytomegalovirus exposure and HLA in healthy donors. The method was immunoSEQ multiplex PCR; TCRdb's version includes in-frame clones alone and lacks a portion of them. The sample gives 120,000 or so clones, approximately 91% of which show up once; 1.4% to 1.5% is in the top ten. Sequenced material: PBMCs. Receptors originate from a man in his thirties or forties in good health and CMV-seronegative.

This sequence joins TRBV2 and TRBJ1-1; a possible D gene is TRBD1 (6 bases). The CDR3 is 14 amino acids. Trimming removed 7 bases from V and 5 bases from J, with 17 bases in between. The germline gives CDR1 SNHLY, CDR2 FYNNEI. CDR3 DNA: TGTGCCAGCAAAACAGGGAATCTCGGAACTGAAGCTTTCTTT. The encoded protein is CASKTGNLGTEAFF.

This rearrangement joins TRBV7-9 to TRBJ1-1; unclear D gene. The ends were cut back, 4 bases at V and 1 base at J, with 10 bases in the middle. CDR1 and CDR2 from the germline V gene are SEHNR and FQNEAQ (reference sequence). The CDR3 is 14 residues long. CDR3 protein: CASSSMGKNTEAFF. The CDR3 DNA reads TGTGCCAGCAGCTCCATGGGCAAGAACACTGAAGCTTTCTTT. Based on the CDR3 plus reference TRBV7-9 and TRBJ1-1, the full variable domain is DTGVSQNPRHKITKRGQNVTFRCDPISEHNRLYWYRQTLGQGPEFLTYFQNEAQLEKSRLLSDRFSAERPKGSFSTLEIQRTEQGDSAMYLCASSSMGKNTEAFFGQGTRLTVV.

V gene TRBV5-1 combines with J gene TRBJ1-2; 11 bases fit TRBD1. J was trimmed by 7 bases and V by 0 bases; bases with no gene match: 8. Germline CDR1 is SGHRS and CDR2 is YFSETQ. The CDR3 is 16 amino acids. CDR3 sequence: CASSLGSGTGGSGYTF. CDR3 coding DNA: TGCGCCAGCAGCTTGGGGTCCGGGACAGGGGGATCTGGCTACACCTTC.

In DNA form, the CDR3 reads TGTGCCTGGAGTGTACTAGCCCTAGCGGGCGGCTTCGAGCAGTACTTC. Protein: CAWSVLALAGGFEQYF. The rearrangement joins TRBV30 to TRBJ2-7, with 8 bases aligning to TRBD2. V was pared by 0 bases and J by 6 bases, with 13 bases of the junction left unmatched. Germline CDR1 reads GTSNPN; CDR2 reads SVGIG (reference sequence). CDR3 length: 16 amino acids.

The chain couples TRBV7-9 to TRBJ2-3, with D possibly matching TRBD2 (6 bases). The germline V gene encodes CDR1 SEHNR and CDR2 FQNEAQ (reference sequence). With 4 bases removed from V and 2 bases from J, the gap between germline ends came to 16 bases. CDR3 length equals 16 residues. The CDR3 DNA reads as TGTGCCAGCAGCTCAGAGTGGGACTCCAACACAGATACGCAGTATTTT. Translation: CASSSEWDSNTDTQYF.

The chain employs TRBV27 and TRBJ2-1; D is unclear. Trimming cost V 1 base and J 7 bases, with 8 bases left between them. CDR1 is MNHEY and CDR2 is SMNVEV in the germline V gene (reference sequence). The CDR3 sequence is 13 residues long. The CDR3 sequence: CASSLFRGNEQFF. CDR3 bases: TGTGCCAGCAGTTTATTCCGAGGTAATGAGCAGTTCTTC.

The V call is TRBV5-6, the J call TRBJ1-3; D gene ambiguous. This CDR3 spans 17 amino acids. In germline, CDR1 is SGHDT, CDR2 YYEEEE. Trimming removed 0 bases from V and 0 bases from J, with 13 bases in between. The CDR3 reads CASSLARHLNSGNTIYF. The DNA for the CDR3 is TGTGCCAGCAGCTTGGCACGACACTTAAACTCTGGAAACACCATATATTTT.

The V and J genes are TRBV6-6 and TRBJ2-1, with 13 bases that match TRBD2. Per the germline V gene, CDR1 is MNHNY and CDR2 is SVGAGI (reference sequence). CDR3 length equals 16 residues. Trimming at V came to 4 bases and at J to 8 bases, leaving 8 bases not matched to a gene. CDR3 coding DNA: TGTGCCAGCAGTTTCTCCGGGACTAGCGGGAACGATGAGCAGTTCTTC. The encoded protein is CASSFSGTSGNDEQFF.

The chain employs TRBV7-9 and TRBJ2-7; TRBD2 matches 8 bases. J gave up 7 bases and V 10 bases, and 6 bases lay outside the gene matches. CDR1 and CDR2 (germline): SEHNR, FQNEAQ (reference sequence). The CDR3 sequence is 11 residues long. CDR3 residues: CAITSGGEQYF. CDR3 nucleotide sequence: TGTGCCATTACTAGCGGTGGGGAGCAGTACTTC.

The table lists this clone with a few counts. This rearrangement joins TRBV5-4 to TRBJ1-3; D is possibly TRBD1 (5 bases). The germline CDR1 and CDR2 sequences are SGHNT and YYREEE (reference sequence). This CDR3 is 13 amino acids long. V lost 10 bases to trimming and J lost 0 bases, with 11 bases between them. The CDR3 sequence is CAGGGISGNTIYF. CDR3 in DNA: TGTGCCGGGGGGGGGATCTCTGGAAACACCATATATTTT.

The CDR3 nucleotides read TGCGCCAGCAGCTCCATACCTACAGGGACCTATAATTCACCCCTCCACTTT. Amino acid sequence: CASSSIPTGTYNSPLHF. The gene calls are TRBV5-1 and TRBJ1-6; D possibly corresponds to TRBD1 (6 bases). There are 17 residues in the CDR3. V dropped 3 bases and J dropped 2 bases, with 15 bases sitting between them. Germline CDR1 is SGHRS and CDR2 is YFSETQ.

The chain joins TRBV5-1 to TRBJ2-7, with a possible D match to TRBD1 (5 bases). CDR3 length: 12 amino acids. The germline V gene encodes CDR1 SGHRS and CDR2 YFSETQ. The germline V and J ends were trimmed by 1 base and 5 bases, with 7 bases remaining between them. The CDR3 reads CASSLSTDEQYF. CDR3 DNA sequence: TGCGCCAGCAGCTTGTCGACAGACGAGCAGTACTTC.